Sequencing of this TCR beta chain was carried out in a study of cytomegalovirus exposure and HLA in healthy donors. Study as a whole: The study placed roughly four fifths of its approximately 430 genotyped donors in the Caucasian-associated ancestry cluster.

This CDR3 has 16 residues. Germline lookup yields CDR1 SGHNT and CDR2 YYREEE (reference sequence). Trimming left V 3 bases short and J 0 bases short, with 10 bases between. The PCR made use of 60 Vbeta and 13 Jbeta primers. The protocol was immunoSEQ multiplex PCR, while the TCRdb copy is restricted to in-frame clones and leaves out a portion. Seen here are about 98,000 clones, under 75% observed once, and the top ten hold about 1.2%. This sequence was found in a female donor in good health and CMV-seronegative. Sample: PBMCs. V is TRBV5-4 and J is TRBJ1-6; no clear D. CDR3 amino acids: CASSSAGSSYNSPLHF. The CDR3 nucleotides read TGTGCCAGCAGCTCGGCGGGAAGCTCCTATAATTCACCCCTCCACTTT.